These 29 T cell receptor beta chains originate from one sample sequenced in a study of blood T cell repertoires in COVID-19. This table comes from immunoSEQ multiplex PCR, and its TCRdb copy is limited to in-frame clones, with some not included. Found here are about 180,000 clones, about 84% of them singletons; the top ten hold approximately 7%. Material for sequencing was peripheral blood. The receptor source for this set is a human donor in a cohort sampled during active COVID-19.

J is TRBJ2-1 and V is TRBV5-4; 10 nucleotides align to TRBD1. Per the germline V gene, CDR1 is SGHNT and CDR2 is YYREEE (reference sequence). The CDR3 totals 16 residues. J lost 6 bases, V lost 0 bases, and 6 bases had no gene match. The CDR3 bases are TGTGCCAGCAGCTTGGAGACCGGGACAGGGGTCAATGAGCAGTTCTTC. Translating it yields CASSLETGTGVNEQFF.

The rearrangement joins TRBV2 to TRBJ1-5, with TRBD1 identical over 7 bases. Trimming at V came to 8 bases and at J to 1 base, leaving 5 bases not matched to a gene. Germline V gene lookup returns CDR1 SNHLY and CDR2 FYNNEI. CDR3 length equals 14 residues. DNA for the CDR3: TGTGCCAGCGAGGGGGCTCTCAGCAATCAGCCCCAGCATTTT. Its protein product is CASEGALSNQPQHF.

This chain links TRBV7-8 with TRBJ1-1; TRBD1 agrees at 8 bases. V lost 5 bases to trimming and J lost 6 bases; unmatched junction nucleotides: 11. From germline, CDR1 is SGHVS and CDR2 FQNEAQ. The CDR3 runs to 15 residues. The DNA for the CDR3 is TGTGCCAGCAGCCCCCAGGGGGCCTCCTGGGCTGAAGCTTTCTTT. It translates to CASSPQGASWAEAFF.

CDR3 nucleotides: TGTGCCAGCAGCCCACCCTGGGGGACATACACTGAAGCTTTCTTT. As protein: CASSPPWGTYTEAFF. The rearrangement uses TRBV13 and TRBJ1-1; D might be TRBD1 (6 bases). Germline V gene sequence: CDR1 PRHDT, CDR2 FYEKMQ (reference sequence). The CDR3 is made up of 15 amino acids. V lost 5 bases to trimming and J lost 3 bases, with 16 bases between them. Combining the CDR3 with reference TRBV13 and TRBJ1-1 gives the whole variable domain AAGVIQSPRHLIKEKRETATLKCYPIPRHDTVYWYQQGPGQDPQFLISFYEKMQSDKGSIPDRFSAQQFSDYHSELNMSSLELGDSALYFCASSPPWGTYTEAFFGQGTRLTVV.

CDR3 region: CASTAGGWGDVYGYTF. The CDR3 DNA reads as TGCGCCAGCACGGCGGGGGGCTGGGGAGATGTCTATGGCTACACCTTC. The V gene is TRBV5-1, the J gene TRBJ1-2; TRBD1 is a possible D gene (6 bases). Germline loops: CDR1 SGHRS, CDR2 YFSETQ. Between the trimmed V and J ends, which lost 6 bases and 4 bases, there was a span of 22 bases. The CDR3 runs 16 residues.

The chain couples TRBV19 to TRBJ2-5; no firm D call. CDR1 and CDR2 (germline): LNHDA, SQIVND (reference sequence). The V end lost 6 bases, the J end lost 2 bases, and 7 bases lay between the germline ends. The CDR3 runs to 12 residues. This CDR3 is CASSSLQETQYF. The CDR3 DNA sequence: TGTGCCAGTAGCTCCCTTCAAGAGACCCAGTACTTC.

The J gene is TRBJ1-4, the V gene TRBV24-1; 11 nucleotides line up with TRBD1. This CDR3 is 20 amino acids long. The trim removed 9 bases at V and 0 bases at J, leaving 17 bases unmatched. CDR1 is KGHDR, CDR2 SFDVKD, per germline. The CDR3 nucleotides read TGTGCCACCTATTCTGCAGAGGACAGGGGGCCAATAGCAACTAATGAAAAACTGTTTTTT. Translation: CATYSAEDRGPIATNEKLFF.

J is TRBJ2-1 and V is TRBV6-6; tentatively, D is TRBD1 (5 bases). The ends were cut back, 2 bases at V and 7 bases at J, with 12 bases in the middle. CDR3 length: 14 residues. From germline, CDR1 is MNHNY and CDR2 SVGAGI (reference sequence). The CDR3 loop is CASSYTTQGNEQFF. CDR3 DNA sequence: TGTGCCAGCAGTTACACAACTCAGGGAAATGAGCAGTTCTTC.

V and J are TRBV2 and TRBJ1-3; no clear D gene. V lost 10 bases and J 3 bases, leaving 13 bases between the germline ends. The CDR3 contains 13 residues. Germline V CDR1 and CDR2: SNHLY, FYNNEI. CDR3 sequence reads: CATSTRLGNTIYF. CDR3 coding DNA: TGTGCCACCTCGACTCGTCTTGGAAACACCATATATTTT.

This clone was detected only a few times. The V and J genes are TRBV6-2 or TRBV6-3 and TRBJ1-5, with 10 nucleotides matching TRBD1. V was clipped by 4 bases and J by 5 bases; unmatched bases: 5. The CDR3 runs to 15 residues. From germline, CDR1 is MNHEY and CDR2 SVGEGT. This CDR3 is CASSSGQGVYQPQHF. The DNA for the CDR3 is TGTGCCAGCAGTTCCGGACAGGGGGTATATCAGCCCCAGCATTTT.

This sequence joins TRBV2 and TRBJ1-2; tentative D call: TRBD1 (6 bases). The germline V gene encodes CDR1 SNHLY and CDR2 FYNNEI. Trimming pared 8 bases from V and 8 bases from J, leaving 21 bases between. This CDR3 contains 14 residues. The CDR3 nucleotides are TGTGCCAGCCTCAGAGAGCAGGGGATTAAGGGCTACACCTTC. It translates to CASLREQGIKGYTF.

The chain is built from TRBV6-5 and TRBJ2-3, with a tentative D call TRBD2 (7 bases). Germline CDR1 and CDR2: MNHEY and SVGAGI. Between the trimmed V and J ends, which lost 0 bases and 2 bases, there was a span of 12 bases. The CDR3 length is 16 residues. The CDR3 reads CASSYSPGGPTDTQYF. The CDR3, as DNA: TGTGCCAGCAGTTACTCTCCGGGGGGCCCCACAGATACGCAGTATTTT.

The rearrangement uses TRBV5-1 and TRBJ2-5; 8 bases align to TRBD2. V lost 5 bases, J lost 7 bases, and 13 bases stayed unmatched. This CDR3 has 15 amino acids. Germline loops: CDR1 SGHRS, CDR2 YFSETQ. The CDR3 DNA sequence: TGCGCCAGCAGTCCCGCTAGCGGGCGGCCGGGGACCCAGTACTTC. Translation gives CASSPASGRPGTQYF.

This sequence joins TRBV10-3 and TRBJ2-7, with 8 bases identical to TRBD2. This CDR3 comprises 14 residues. Germline assignment: CDR1 ENHRY and CDR2 SYGVKD. The J segment lost 5 bases and the V segment lost 2 bases, leaving 5 bases of the junction unmatched. The CDR3 protein is CAISELGGADEQYF. CDR3 bases: TGTGCCATCAGTGAGCTCGGGGGGGCCGACGAGCAGTACTTC.

J is TRBJ1-1 and V is TRBV5-5; unclear D gene. Germline loops: CDR1 SGHKS, CDR2 YYEKEE (reference sequence). V lost 4 bases and J lost 3, with 16 bases in between. CDR3 length: 15 amino acids. CDR3 DNA: TGTGCCAGCAGCCCGCCGGGAAGTCTAGACACTGAAGCTTTCTTT. The encoded protein is CASSPPGSLDTEAFF.

The chain combines TRBV7-8 with TRBJ2-3; D is unresolved. Germline CDR1 and CDR2: SGHVS and FQNEAQ. With 5 bases removed from V and 4 bases from J, the gap between germline ends came to 7 bases. The CDR3 loop spans 12 amino acids. CDR3 in amino acids: CASSPFPDTQYF. In DNA, the CDR3 is TGTGCCAGCAGCCCTTTTCCAGATACGCAGTATTTT.

The V gene is TRBV29-1, the J gene TRBJ2-2, with no clear D. Germline CDR1 and CDR2: SQVTM and ANQGSEA. The CDR3 length is 13 residues. Trimming removed 6 bases from V and 7 bases from J, with 15 bases in between. DNA of the CDR3: TGCAGCGTGGAGCTATCCTCGAGCGGGGAGCTGTTTTTT. Its protein is CSVELSSSGELFF.

The chain recombines TRBV18 with TRBJ1-2; the D is unclear. This CDR3 region has 15 residues. Germline assignment: CDR1 KGHSH and CDR2 LQKENI. The V end was cut by 2 bases, the J end by 8 bases, with 18 bases between. The CDR3 region is CASSPGPADFGGYTF. The CDR3 DNA follows: TGTGCCAGCTCACCAGGCCCAGCTGACTTCGGGGGCTACACCTTC.

This clone was picked up one time. The same CDR3 can be traced to other DNA sequences in this sample. The CDR3 protein is CSARGAGEQYF. The CDR3, as DNA: TGCAGTGCTAGAGGGGCGGGCGAGCAGTACTTC. This chain joins TRBV20-1 and TRBJ2-7, with TRBD2 as a possible D gene (5 bases). Germline V gene data show CDR1 as DFQATT and CDR2 as SNEGSKA (reference sequence). The V and J ends lost 1 base and 6 bases respectively, with 7 bases between them. The CDR3 length is 11 residues.

The rearrangement joins TRBV19 to TRBJ1-2, with D possibly TRBD1 on 6 matching bases. CDR1 is LNHDA, CDR2 SQIVND, per germline (reference sequence). CDR3 length: 15 residues. The V end was cut by 6 bases, the J end by 0 bases, with 14 bases between. CDR3 in amino acids: CASRFADSSNYGYTF. The CDR3 region has the DNA TGTGCCAGTAGATTTGCGGACAGCTCTAACTATGGCTACACCTTC. Combining the CDR3 with reference TRBV19 and TRBJ1-2 gives the whole variable domain DGGITQSPKYLFRKEGQNVTLSCEQNLNHDAMYWYRQDPGQGLRLIYYSQIVNDFQKGDIAEGYSVSREKKESFPLTVTSAQKNPTAFYLCASRFADSSNYGYTFGSGTRLTVV.

The chain couples TRBV2 to TRBJ1-2; 9 bases fit TRBD1. V trimming: 6 bases; J trimming: 2 bases; junction bases outside the gene matches: 19. CDR3 length: 19 residues. The germline V gene encodes CDR1 SNHLY and CDR2 FYNNEI. CDR3 sequence reads: CASRGQGYNIRSLNYGYTF. The DNA for the CDR3 is TGTGCCAGCAGAGGACAGGGGTATAATATTCGGTCTTTGAACTATGGCTACACCTTC.

This chain links TRBV6-2 or TRBV6-3 with TRBJ1-5; D gene ambiguous. CDR1 and CDR2 from the germline V gene are MNHEY and SVGEGT. V was pared by 2 bases and J by 7 bases, with 15 bases between. The CDR3 is 15 amino acids. This CDR3 reads CASSYAGRTGQPQHF. In DNA, the CDR3 is TGTGCCAGCAGTTACGCCGGCAGGACTGGCCAGCCCCAGCATTTT.

The chain recombines TRBV19 with TRBJ2-2, with D uncertain. The V end lost 7 bases, the J end lost 3 bases, and 9 bases lay between the germline ends. Germline CDR1 is LNHDA and CDR2 is SQIVND (reference sequence). This CDR3 is built from 13 residues. The CDR3 sequence: CASMSPYTGELFF. DNA for the CDR3: TGTGCCAGTATGAGTCCTTACACCGGGGAGCTGTTTTTT.

This rearrangement joins TRBV12-3 or TRBV12-4 to TRBJ1-4, with TRBD1 matching over 7 bases. Trimming removed 9 bases from V and 7 bases from J; junction bases left unmatched: 8. The CDR3 consists of 13 residues. CDR3 protein: CASLGTAGEKLFF. Written as DNA, the CDR3 is TGTGCCAGTTTAGGGACAGCCGGTGAAAAACTGTTTTTT.

The rearrangement links TRBV2 to TRBJ2-7; 7 bases map to TRBD1. The length of the CDR3 is 14 residues. Germline V gene lookup returns CDR1 SNHLY and CDR2 FYNNEI. J lost 2 bases, V lost 4 bases, and 5 bases had no gene match. CDR3 in amino acids: CASSGTGVTYEQYF. The DNA for the CDR3 is TGTGCCAGCAGTGGGACAGGAGTTACCTACGAGCAGTACTTC.

This clone appeared a few times. The CDR3 is CASNPGLAGIEQYF. DNA for the CDR3: TGCGCCAGCAACCCAGGGCTAGCGGGGATTGAGCAGTACTTC. The V and J genes are TRBV5-1 and TRBJ2-7, with 9 bases fitting TRBD2. The germline V gene has CDR1 SGHRS and CDR2 YFSETQ. There are 14 residues in the CDR3. Losses at the gene ends were 6 bases for V and 7 bases for J; bases not matched to a gene: 11.

This chain connects TRBV7-8 to TRBJ1-1; 8 nucleotides line up with TRBD1. V shed 5 bases and J 0 bases; nucleotides not matched to a gene: 5. The CDR3 runs 15 residues. Germline-derived CDR1 and CDR2 are SGHVS and FQNEAQ. Here the CDR3 reads CASSARQGMNTEAFF. CDR3 nucleotide sequence: TGTGCCAGCAGCGCCCGACAGGGGATGAACACTGAAGCTTTCTTT.

The rearrangement links TRBV6-5 to TRBJ2-5; 7 bases are a match to TRBD1. The length of the CDR3 is 14 residues. V dropped 6 bases and J dropped 5; count of bases not matched to a gene: 9. From germline, CDR1 is MNHEY and CDR2 SVGAGI. CDR3 sequence reads: CASRKQGFQETQYF. The CDR3 DNA reads TGTGCCAGCAGGAAACAGGGGTTCCAGGAGACCCAGTACTTC.

The sample holds one count of this clone. The rearrangement links TRBV9 to TRBJ1-1; D is possibly TRBD1 (5 bases). CDR1 and CDR2 (germline): SGDLS, YYNGEE. The V end lost 0 bases, the J end lost 1 base, and 10 bases lay between the germline ends. The CDR3 extends over 15 amino acids. CDR3 residues: CASSVGSGGNTEAFF. The CDR3 nucleotides are TGTGCCAGCAGCGTAGGCTCGGGGGGGAACACTGAAGCTTTCTTT.